This T cell receptor (beta chain) was captured by sequencing in a study of chemoradiotherapy in HPV16-positive cancers. Study context: A couple of HPV16-positive patients' cells yielded candidate HPV-specific clones and common motifs. Study outcomes and limitations: Functional assays defining HPV-specific T cells used only a couple of HPV16-positive patients.

Germline V gene data show CDR1 as SGHRS and CDR2 as YFSETQ. The germline V and J ends were trimmed by 3 bases and 4 bases, with 17 bases remaining between them. The CDR3 is 16 amino acids. Samples were taken several times over chemoradiotherapy. For this clone: No antigen is known for it.

Here immunoSEQ multiplex PCR was the method, and the copy in TCRdb shows in-frame clones only, minus some. In the table there are approximately 830 clones, around 80% of which are singletons. Source: tumor tissue, taken from a patient who underwent chemoradiotherapy. The receptor was isolated from a human donor with HPV-associated anogenital cancer. The chain carries TRBV5-1 and TRBJ2-1; D gene uncertain. CDR3 residues: CASSSPTPSIYNEQFF. The CDR3 nucleotides read TGCGCCAGCAGCTCCCCGACTCCCTCCATATACAATGAGCAGTTCTTC.